The T cell receptor (beta chain) described here comes from a study of OX40 agonist ivuxolimab in advanced cancers. The overall study: An agonistic anti-OX40 (CD134) antibody, ivuxolimab, was used to treat the patients.

The table came from immunoSEQ multiplex PCR; TCRdb's copy has only in-frame clones and leaves some out. The table lists roughly 57,000 clones, 84% of them singletons. Study-wide results and limits: CD8+ T cells averaged more expanded clones than CD4+. Normalized expansion of T-cell clones was also low for some nonresponders.

The sample holds one count of this clone. The antigen remains undetermined. The study sampled blood at baseline, cycle 4 day 1, and cycle 7 day 1. The CDR3 has 15 residues. Germline lookup yields CDR1 MNHNY and CDR2 SVGAGI (reference sequence). Trimming pared 4 bases from V and 1 base from J, leaving 13 bases between. This receptor was identified in an adult with an advanced solid tumor such as melanoma, head and neck, liver or kidney cancer. J is TRBJ1-2 and V is TRBV6-6; possibly TRBD1 for D (6 bases). This sample comprised CD4+ or CD8+ T cells sorted from blood, obtained in a trial of the OX40 agonist ivuxolimab. CDR3 loop: CASSLQGLINYGYTF. CDR3 coding DNA: TGTGCCAGCAGTTTACAGGGCCTAATTAACTATGGCTACACCTTC.